These 5 T cell receptor beta chains came from one sample sequenced in a study of shared clonotypes between healthy human individuals. TCRdb's copy holds only in-frame clones and misses some; the assay was immunoSEQ multiplex PCR. The sample yields under 2,500,000 clones, about 94% seen once. Sequenced: naive CD4+ T cells sorted from blood. As to subset: CD45RA+ positively selected. These receptors were obtained from a man between 18 and 35 years old in good health.

Of note for this clone: In the same sample, other DNA sequences code for this CDR3. The chain joins TRBV30 to TRBJ1-2; unclear D gene. With 0 bases removed from V and 2 bases from J, the gap between germline ends came to 7 bases. The germline CDR1 and CDR2 sequences are GTSNPN and SVGIG (reference sequence). The CDR3 loop spans 13 amino acids. The CDR3 spells CAWSVPPNYGYTF. In nucleotides, the CDR3 is TGTGCCTGGAGTGTACCGCCCAACTATGGCTACACCTTC.

The V call is TRBV19, the J call TRBJ1-5; D might be TRBD1 (6 bases). The germline V and J ends were trimmed by 4 bases and 6 bases, with 19 bases remaining between them. This CDR3 comprises 16 residues. Germline values: CDR1 LNHDA, CDR2 SQIVND (reference sequence). CDR3 coding DNA: TGTGCCAGTAGTACCACCGGAACAGGGCTAGGTCAGCCCCAGCATTTT. Translating gives CASSTTGTGLGQPQHF. The variable domain in full, with the rest retrieved from reference TRBV19 and TRBJ1-5, is DGGITQSPKYLFRKEGQNVTLSCEQNLNHDAMYWYRQDPGQGLRLIYYSQIVNDFQKGDIAEGYSVSREKKESFPLTVTSAQKNPTAFYLCASSTTGTGLGQPQHFGDGTRLSIL.

The chain employs TRBV6-4 and TRBJ2-2, with D possibly matching TRBD2 (6 bases). Germline CDR1 is MRHNA and CDR2 is SNTAGT. Trimming took off 5 bases at V and 7 bases at J, with 8 bases between the two ends. The CDR3 sequence is 12 residues long. CDR3 coding DNA: TGTGCCAGCAGTAGCGGGTACGGGGAGCTGTTTTTT. Protein sequence: CASSSGYGELFF.

The gene calls are TRBV11-2 and TRBJ2-7; D is uncertain. This CDR3 contains 13 residues. V was cut by 1 base and J by 7 bases, with 11 bases left in between. Germline values: CDR1 SGHAT, CDR2 FQNNGV. This CDR3 is CASSLARAGEQYF. The CDR3 nucleotides are TGTGCCAGCAGCTTAGCTAGGGCTGGGGAGCAGTACTTC.

This clone occurred once. The chain combines TRBV19 with TRBJ2-7; 10 nucleotides agree with TRBD1. V lost 4 bases to trimming and J lost 4 bases; unmatched junction nucleotides: 4. The CDR3 has 14 residues. Germline-derived CDR1 and CDR2 are LNHDA and SQIVND (reference sequence). The CDR3 DNA sequence: TGTGCCAGTAGTACCGGGGACAGGGGTTACGAGCAGTACTTC. Protein: CASSTGDRGYEQYF. The full variable domain, its missing parts supplied by reference TRBV19 and TRBJ2-7, is DGGITQSPKYLFRKEGQNVTLSCEQNLNHDAMYWYRQDPGQGLRLIYYSQIVNDFQKGDIAEGYSVSREKKESFPLTVTSAQKNPTAFYLCASSTGDRGYEQYFGPGTRLTVT.